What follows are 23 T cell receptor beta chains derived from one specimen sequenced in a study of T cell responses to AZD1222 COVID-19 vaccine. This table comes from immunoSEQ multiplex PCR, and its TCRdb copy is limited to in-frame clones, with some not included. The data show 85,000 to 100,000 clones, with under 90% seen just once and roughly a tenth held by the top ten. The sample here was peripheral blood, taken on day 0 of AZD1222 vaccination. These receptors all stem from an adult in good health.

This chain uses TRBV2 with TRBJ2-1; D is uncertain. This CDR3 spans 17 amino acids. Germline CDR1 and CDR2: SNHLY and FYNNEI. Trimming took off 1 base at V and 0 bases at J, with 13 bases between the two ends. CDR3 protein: CASSEEYPPSSYNEQFF. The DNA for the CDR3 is TGTGCCAGCAGTGAAGAATACCCCCCAAGCTCCTACAATGAGCAGTTCTTC.

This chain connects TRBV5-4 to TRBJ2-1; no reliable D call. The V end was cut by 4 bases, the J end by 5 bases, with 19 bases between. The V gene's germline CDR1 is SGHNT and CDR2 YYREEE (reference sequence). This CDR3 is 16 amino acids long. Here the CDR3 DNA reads TGTGCCAGCAGCCAAAAAAAGACAAGGGCCAACAATGAGCAGTTCTTC. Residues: CASSQKKTRANNEQFF.

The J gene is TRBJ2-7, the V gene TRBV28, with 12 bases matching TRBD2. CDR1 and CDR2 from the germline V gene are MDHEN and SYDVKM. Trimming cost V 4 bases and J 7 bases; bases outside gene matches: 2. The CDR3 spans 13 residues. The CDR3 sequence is CASSSGLAGEQYF. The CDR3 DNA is TGTGCCAGCAGTTCTGGACTAGCGGGAGAGCAGTACTTC. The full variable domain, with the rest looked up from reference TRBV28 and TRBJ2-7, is DVKVTQSSRYLVKRTGEKVFLECVQDMDHENMFWYRQDPGLGLRLIYFSYDVKMKEKGDIPEGYSVSREKKERFSLILESASTNQTSMYLCASSSGLAGEQYFGPGTRLTVT.

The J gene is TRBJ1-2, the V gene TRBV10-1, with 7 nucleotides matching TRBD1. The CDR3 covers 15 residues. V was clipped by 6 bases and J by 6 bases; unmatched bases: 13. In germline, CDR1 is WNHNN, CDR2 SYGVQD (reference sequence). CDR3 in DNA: TGCGCCAGCAGATTCCGGGACAGCCTCCGCCATGGCTACACCTTC. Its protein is CASRFRDSLRHGYTF.

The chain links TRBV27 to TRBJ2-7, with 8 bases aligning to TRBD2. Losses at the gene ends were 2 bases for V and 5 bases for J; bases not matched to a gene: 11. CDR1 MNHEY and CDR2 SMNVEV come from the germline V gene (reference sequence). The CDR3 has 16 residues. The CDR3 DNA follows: TGTGCCAGCAGTTTACGCGGGAGGCCCCCGAAGGACGAGCAGTACTTC. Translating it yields CASSLRGRPPKDEQYF.

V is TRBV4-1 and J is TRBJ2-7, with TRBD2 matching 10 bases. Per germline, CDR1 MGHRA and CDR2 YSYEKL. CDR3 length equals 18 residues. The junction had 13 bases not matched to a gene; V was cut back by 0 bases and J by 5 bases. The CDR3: CASSQDSLAGTLGNEQYF. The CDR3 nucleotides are TGCGCCAGCAGCCAAGATTCACTAGCGGGAACCCTTGGTAACGAGCAGTACTTC.

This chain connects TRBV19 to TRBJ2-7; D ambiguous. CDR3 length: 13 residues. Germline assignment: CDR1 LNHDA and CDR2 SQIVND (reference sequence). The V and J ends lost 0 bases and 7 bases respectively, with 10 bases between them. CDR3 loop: CASSIDSPREQYF. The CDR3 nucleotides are TGTGCCAGTAGTATAGATTCCCCCCGGGAGCAGTACTTC. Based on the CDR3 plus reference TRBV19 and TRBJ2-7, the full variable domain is DGGITQSPKYLFRKEGQNVTLSCEQNLNHDAMYWYRQDPGQGLRLIYYSQIVNDFQKGDIAEGYSVSREKKESFPLTVTSAQKNPTAFYLCASSIDSPREQYFGPGTRLTVT.

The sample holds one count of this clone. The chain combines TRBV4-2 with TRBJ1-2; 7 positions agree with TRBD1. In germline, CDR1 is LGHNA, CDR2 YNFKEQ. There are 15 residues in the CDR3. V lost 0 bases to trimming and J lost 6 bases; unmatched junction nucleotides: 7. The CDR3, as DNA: TGTGCCAGCAGCCAAGATCTAGGGGGCGCAGATGGCTACACCTTC. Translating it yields CASSQDLGGADGYTF.

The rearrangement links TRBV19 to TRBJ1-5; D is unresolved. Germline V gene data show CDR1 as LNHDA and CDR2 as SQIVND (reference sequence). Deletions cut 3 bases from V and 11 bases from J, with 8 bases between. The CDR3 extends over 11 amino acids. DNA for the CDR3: TGTGCCAGTAGTATGACGGGAGCCCAGCATTTT. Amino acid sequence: CASSMTGAQHF.

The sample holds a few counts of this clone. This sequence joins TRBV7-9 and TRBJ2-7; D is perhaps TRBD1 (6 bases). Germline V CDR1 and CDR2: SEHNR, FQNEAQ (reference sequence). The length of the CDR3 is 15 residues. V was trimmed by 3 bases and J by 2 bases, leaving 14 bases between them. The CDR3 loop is CASSFRTTGPYEQYF. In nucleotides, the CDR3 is TGTGCCAGCAGCTTCCGAACGACAGGTCCCTACGAGCAGTACTTC.

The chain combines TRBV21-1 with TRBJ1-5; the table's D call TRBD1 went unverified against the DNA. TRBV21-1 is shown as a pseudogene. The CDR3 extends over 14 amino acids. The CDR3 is CASSKTRDNQPQHF. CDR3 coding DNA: TGTGCCAGCAGCAAAACCAGGGACAATCAGCCCCAGCATTTT.

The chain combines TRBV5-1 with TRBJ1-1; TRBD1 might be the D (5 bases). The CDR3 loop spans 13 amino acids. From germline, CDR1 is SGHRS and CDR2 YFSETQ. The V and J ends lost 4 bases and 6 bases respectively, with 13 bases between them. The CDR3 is CASSPRDFSEAFF. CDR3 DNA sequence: TGCGCCAGCAGCCCCAGGGATTTCTCTGAAGCTTTCTTT.

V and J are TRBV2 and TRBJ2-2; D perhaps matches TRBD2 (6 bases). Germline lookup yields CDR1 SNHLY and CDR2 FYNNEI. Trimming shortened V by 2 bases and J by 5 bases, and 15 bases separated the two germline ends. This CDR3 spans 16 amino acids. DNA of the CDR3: TGTGCCAGCAGTGAAACCCCCGGGAGAGGGACCGGGGAGCTGTTTTTT. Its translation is CASSETPGRGTGELFF. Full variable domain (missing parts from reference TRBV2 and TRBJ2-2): EPEVTQTPSHQVTQMGQEVILRCVPISNHLYFYWYRQILGQKVEFLVSFYNNEISEKSEIFDDQFSVERPDGSNFTLKIRSTKLEDSAMYFCASSETPGRGTGELFFGEGSRLTVL.

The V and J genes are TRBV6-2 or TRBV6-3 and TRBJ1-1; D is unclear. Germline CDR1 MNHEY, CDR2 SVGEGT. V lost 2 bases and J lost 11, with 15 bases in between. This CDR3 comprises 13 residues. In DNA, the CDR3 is TGTGCCAGCAGTTACGGGTCAGCCCTCGGGGCTTTCTTT. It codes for CASSYGSALGAFF.

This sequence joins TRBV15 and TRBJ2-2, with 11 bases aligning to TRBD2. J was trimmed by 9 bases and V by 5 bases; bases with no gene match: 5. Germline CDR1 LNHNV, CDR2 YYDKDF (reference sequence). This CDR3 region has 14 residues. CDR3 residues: CATSLGLAGRELFF. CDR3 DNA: TGTGCCACCAGCCTTGGACTAGCGGGTAGGGAGCTGTTTTTT.

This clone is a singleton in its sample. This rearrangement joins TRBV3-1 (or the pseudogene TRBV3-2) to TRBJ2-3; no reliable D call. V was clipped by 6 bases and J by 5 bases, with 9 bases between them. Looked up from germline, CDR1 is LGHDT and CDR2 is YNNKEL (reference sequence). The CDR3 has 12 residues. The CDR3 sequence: CASRSTGDTQYF. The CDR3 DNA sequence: TGTGCCAGCAGGTCGACGGGAGATACGCAGTATTTT.

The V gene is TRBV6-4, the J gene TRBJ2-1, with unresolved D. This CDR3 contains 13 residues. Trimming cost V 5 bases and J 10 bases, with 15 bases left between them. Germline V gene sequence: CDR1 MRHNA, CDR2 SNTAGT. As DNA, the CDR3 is TGTGCCAGCAGTCCCGACGGCCTCGGAGAGCAGTTCTTC. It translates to CASSPDGLGEQFF.

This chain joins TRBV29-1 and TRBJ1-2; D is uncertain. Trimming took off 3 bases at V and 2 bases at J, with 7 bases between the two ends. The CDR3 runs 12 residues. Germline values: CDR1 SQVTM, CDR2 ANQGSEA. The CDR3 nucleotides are TGCAGCGTTGATCTCCAAAACTATGGCTACACCTTC. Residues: CSVDLQNYGYTF.

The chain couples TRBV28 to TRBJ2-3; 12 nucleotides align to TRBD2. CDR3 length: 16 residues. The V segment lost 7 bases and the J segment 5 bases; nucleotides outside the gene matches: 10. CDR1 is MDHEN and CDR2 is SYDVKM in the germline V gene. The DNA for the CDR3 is TGTGCCAGCATCCAGACTAGCGGGAGAGGTAGAGATACGCAGTATTTT. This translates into CASIQTSGRGRDTQYF.

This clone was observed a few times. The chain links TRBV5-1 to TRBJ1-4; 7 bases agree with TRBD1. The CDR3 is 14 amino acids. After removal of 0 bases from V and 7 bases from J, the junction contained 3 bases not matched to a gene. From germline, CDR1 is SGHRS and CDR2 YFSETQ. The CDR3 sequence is CASSLGTGGEKLFF. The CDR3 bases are TGCGCCAGCAGCTTGGGGACAGGAGGTGAAAAACTGTTTTTT.

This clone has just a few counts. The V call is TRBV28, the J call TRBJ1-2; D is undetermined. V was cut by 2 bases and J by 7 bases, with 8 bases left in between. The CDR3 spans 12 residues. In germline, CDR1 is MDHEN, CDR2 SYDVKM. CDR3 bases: TGTGCCAGCAGTTTACCGGGGTCTGGCTACACCTTC. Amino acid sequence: CASSLPGSGYTF.

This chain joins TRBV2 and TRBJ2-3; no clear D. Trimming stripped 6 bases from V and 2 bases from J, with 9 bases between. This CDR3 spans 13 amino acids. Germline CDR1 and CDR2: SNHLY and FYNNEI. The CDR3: CASSRLNTDTQYF. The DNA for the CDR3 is TGTGCCAGCAGCCGACTGAACACAGATACGCAGTATTTT.

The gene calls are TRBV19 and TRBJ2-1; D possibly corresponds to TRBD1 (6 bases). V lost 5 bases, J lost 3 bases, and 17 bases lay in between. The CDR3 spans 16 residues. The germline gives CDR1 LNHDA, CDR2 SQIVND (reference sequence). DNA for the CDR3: TGTGCCAGTAGTTTACCCTCAGGCAGGGGCTACAATGAGCAGTTCTTC. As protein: CASSLPSGRGYNEQFF. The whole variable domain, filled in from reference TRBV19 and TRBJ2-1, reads DGGITQSPKYLFRKEGQNVTLSCEQNLNHDAMYWYRQDPGQGLRLIYYSQIVNDFQKGDIAEGYSVSREKKESFPLTVTSAQKNPTAFYLCASSLPSGRGYNEQFFGPGTRLTVL.